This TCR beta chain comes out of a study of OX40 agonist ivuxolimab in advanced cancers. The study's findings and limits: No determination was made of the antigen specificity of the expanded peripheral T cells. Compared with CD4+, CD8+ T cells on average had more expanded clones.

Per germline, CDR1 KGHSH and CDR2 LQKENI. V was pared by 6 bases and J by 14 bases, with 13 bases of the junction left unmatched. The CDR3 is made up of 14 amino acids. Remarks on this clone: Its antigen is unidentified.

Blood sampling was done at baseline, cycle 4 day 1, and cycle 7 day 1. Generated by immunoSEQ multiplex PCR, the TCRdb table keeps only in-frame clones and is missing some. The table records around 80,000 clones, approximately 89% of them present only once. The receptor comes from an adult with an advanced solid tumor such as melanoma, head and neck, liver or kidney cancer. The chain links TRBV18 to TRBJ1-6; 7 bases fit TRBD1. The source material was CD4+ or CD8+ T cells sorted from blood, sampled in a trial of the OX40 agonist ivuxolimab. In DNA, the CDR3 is TGTGCCAGCTCTCTAGCAGTGGGACAGAACACCCTCCACTTT. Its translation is CASSLAVGQNTLHF.